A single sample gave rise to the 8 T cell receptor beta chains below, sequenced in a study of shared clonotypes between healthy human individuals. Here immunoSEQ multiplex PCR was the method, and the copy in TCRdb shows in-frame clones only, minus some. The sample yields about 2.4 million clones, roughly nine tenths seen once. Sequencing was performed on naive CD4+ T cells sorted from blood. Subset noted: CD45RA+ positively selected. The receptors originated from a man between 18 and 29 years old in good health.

For the CDR3, the DNA is TGTGCCAGCAGCCAAGACACCCAGGGTAAGGGCAATCAGCCCCAGCATTTT. Translating gives CASSQDTQGKGNQPQHF. The J gene is TRBJ1-5, the V gene TRBV7-6; tentative D call: TRBD1 (5 bases). The CDR3 runs to 17 residues. Germline lookup yields CDR1 SGHVS and CDR2 FNYEAQ. V gave up 5 bases and J gave up 2 bases, with 19 bases separating them.

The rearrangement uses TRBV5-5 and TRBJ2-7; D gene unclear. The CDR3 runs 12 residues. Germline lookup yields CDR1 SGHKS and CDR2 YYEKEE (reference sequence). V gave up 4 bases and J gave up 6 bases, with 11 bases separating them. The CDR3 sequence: CASSPKGFEQYF. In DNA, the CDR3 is TGTGCCAGCAGCCCAAAAGGGTTCGAGCAGTACTTC.

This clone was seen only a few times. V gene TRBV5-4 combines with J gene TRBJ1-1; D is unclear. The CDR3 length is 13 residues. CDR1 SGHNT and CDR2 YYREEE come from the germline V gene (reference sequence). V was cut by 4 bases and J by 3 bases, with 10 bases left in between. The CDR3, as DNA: TGTGCCAGCAGCCCCTTTAGGGACACTGAAGCTTTCTTT. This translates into CASSPFRDTEAFF.

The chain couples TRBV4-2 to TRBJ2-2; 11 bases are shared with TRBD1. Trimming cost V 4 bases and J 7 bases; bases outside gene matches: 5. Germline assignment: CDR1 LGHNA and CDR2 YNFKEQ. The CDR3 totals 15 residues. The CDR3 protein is CASSLGQGAGGELFF. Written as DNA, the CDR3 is TGTGCCAGCAGCCTCGGACAGGGGGCCGGCGGGGAGCTGTTTTTT.

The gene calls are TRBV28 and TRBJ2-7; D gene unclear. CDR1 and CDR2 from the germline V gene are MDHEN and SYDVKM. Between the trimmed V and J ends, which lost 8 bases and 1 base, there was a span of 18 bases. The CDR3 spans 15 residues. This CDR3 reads CASRSEEAGSYEQYF. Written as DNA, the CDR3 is TGTGCCAGCCGCTCAGAAGAGGCCGGATCCTACGAGCAGTACTTC.

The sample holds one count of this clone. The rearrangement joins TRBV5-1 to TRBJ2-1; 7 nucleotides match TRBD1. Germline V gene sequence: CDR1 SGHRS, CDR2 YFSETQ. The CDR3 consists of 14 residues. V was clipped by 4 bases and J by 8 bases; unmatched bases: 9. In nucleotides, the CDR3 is TGCGCCAGCAGCCGACCCACAGGGGTGGATGAGCAGTTCTTC. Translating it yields CASSRPTGVDEQFF.

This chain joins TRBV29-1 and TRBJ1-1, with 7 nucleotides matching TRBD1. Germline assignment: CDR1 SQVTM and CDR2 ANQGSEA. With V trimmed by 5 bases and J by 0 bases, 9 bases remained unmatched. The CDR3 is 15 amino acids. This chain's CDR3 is CSVTGQSGMNTEAFF. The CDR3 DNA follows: TGCAGCGTTACGGGACAGTCGGGCATGAACACTGAAGCTTTCTTT.

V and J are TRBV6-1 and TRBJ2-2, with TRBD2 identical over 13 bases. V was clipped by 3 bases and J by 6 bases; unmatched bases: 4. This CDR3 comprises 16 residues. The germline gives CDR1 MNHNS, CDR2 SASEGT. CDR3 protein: CASSERLAGGSGELFF. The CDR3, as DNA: TGTGCCAGCAGTGAGAGACTAGCGGGAGGTTCCGGGGAGCTGTTTTTT.